Sequencing of this TCR beta chain was carried out in a study of radiotherapy plus CTLA-4 blockade in lung cancer. On the study more broadly: Disease control was achieved by about 29% of patients, and objective responses by 18%.

Details on this clone: Antigen specificity is unknown.

Study findings and constraints: Among reported predictors of response, early blood T cell clone dynamics with interferon-beta performed best.

Each patient with chemo-refractory metastatic non-small-cell lung cancer was treated with focal radiation plus CTLA-4 blockade using ipilimumab. Clones were sequenced by immunoSEQ multiplex PCR, and TCRdb holds only the in-frame ones, with some missing. In the table there are about 15,000 clones, 65% to 75% of which are singletons. This clonotype was obtained from a human donor with non-small cell lung cancer whose response to radiotherapy plus ipilimumab could not be evaluated. This material consisted of peripheral blood, taken from a patient treated with radiotherapy plus ipilimumab.

The CDR3 spells CASSQVGPQGGNSPLHF. In DNA, the CDR3 is TGCGCCAGCAGCCAAGTTGGCCCTCAGGGAGGTAATTCACCCCTCCACTTT. The V gene is TRBV4-3, the J gene TRBJ1-6, with D possibly being TRBD1 (5 bases). This CDR3 spans 17 amino acids. V was clipped by 1 base and J by 6 bases, with 16 bases between them. Germline values: CDR1 LGHNA, CDR2 YSLEER.